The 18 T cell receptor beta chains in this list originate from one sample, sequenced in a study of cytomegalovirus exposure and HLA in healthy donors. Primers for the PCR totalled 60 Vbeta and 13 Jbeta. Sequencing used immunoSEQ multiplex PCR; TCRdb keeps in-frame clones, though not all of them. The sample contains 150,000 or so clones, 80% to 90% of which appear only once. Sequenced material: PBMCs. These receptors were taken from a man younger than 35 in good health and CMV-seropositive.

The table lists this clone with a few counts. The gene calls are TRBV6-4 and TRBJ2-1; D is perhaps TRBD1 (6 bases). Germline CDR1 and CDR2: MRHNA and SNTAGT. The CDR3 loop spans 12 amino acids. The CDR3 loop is CGRTDHSNEQFF. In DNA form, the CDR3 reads TGTGGCAGGACAGACCATTCCAATGAGCAGTTCTTC.

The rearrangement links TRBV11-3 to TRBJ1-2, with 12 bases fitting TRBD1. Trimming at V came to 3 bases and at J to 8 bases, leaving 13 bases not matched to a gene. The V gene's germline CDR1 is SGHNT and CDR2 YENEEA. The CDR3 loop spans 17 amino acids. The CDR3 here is CASSFRGQGAQGEGYTF. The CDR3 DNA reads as TGTGCCAGCAGCTTTAGGGGACAGGGGGCTCAAGGAGAGGGCTACACCTTC.

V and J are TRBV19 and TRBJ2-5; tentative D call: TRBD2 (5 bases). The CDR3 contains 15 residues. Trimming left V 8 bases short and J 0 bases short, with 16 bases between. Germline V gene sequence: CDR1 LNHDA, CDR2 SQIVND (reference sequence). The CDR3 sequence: CASQDDPGNQETQYF. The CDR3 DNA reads TGTGCCAGTCAAGACGACCCGGGGAACCAAGAGACCCAGTACTTC.

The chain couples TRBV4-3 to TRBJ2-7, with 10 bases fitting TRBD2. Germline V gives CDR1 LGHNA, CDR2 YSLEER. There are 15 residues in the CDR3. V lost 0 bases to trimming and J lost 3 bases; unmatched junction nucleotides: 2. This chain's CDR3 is CASSQEIAGGYEQYF. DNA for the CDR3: TGCGCCAGCAGCCAAGAGATAGCGGGGGGCTACGAGCAGTACTTC.

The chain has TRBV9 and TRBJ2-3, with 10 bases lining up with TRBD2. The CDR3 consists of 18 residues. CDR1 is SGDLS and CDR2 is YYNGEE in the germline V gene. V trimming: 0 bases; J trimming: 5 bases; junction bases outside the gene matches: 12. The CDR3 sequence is CASSVGEERGGHRDTQYF. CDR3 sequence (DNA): TGTGCCAGCAGCGTAGGGGAGGAGCGGGGGGGCCACAGAGATACGCAGTATTTT.

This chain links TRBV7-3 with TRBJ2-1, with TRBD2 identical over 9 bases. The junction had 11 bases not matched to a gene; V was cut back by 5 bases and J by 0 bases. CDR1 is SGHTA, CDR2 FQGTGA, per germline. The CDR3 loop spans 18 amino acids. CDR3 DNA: TGTGCCAGCAGCCCCCACCCTAGCGGGGCCCGCTCCTACAATGAGCAGTTCTTC. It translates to CASSPHPSGARSYNEQFF.

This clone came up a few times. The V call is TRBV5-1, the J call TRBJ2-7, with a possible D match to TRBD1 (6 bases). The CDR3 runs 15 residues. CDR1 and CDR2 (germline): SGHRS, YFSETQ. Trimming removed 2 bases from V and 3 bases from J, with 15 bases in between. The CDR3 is CASSLDPGHRYEQYF. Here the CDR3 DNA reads TGCGCCAGCAGCTTAGACCCGGGACACCGCTACGAGCAGTACTTC.

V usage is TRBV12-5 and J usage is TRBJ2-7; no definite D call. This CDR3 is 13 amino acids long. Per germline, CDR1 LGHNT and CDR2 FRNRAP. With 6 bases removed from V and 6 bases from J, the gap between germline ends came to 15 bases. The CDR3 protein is CASGTSILAEQYF. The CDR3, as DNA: TGTGCTAGTGGAACTTCGATCCTTGCCGAGCAGTACTTC. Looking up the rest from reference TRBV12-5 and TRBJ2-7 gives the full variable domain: DARVTQTPRHKVTEMGQEVTMRCQPILGHNTVFWYRQTMMQGLELLAYFRNRAPLDDSGMPKDRFSAEMPDATLATLKIQPSEPRDSAVYFCASGTSILAEQYFGPGTRLTVT.

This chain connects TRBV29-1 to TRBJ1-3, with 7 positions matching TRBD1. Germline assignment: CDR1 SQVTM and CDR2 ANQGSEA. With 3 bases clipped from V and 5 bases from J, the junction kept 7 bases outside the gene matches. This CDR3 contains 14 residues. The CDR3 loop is CSVDIRGNRNTIYF. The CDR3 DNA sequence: TGCAGCGTTGACATCAGGGGGAACAGAAACACCATATATTTT.

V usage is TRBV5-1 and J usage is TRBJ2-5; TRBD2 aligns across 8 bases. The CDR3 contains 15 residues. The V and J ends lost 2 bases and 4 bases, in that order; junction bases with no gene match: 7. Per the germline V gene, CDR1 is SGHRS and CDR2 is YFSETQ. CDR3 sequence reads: CASSFMAGGPETQYF. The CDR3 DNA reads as TGCGCCAGCAGCTTTATGGCGGGGGGACCAGAGACCCAGTACTTC.

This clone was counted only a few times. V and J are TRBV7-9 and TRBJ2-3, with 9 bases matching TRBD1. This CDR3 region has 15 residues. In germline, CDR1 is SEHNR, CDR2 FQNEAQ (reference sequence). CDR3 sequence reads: CASSNVGQGSDTQYF. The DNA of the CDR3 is TGTGCGTCATCTAACGTGGGACAGGGCTCAGATACGCAGTATTTT.

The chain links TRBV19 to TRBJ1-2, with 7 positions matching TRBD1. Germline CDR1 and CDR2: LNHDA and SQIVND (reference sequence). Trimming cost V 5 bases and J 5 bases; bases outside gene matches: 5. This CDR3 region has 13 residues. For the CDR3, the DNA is TGTGCCAGTAGTCCCCAGGGGGAATATGGCTACACCTTC. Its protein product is CASSPQGEYGYTF.

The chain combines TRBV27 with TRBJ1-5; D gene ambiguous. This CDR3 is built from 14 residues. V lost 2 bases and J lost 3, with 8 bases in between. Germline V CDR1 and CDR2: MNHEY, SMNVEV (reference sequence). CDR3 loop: CASSLSGVNQPQHF. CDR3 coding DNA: TGTGCCAGCAGTTTAAGCGGGGTCAATCAGCCCCAGCATTTT.

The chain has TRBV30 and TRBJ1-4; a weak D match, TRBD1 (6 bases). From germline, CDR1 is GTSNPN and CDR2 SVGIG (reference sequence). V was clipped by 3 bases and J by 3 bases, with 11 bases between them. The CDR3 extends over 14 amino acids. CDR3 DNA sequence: TGTGCCTGGAGGCTCAGGGGCGCTAATGAAAAACTGTTTTTT. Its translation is CAWRLRGANEKLFF.

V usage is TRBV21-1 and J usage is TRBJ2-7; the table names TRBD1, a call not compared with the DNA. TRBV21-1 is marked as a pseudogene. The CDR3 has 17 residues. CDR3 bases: TGTGCCAGCAGCAACCCTAGACACGAGCAGGGGGTCTACGAGCAGTACTTC. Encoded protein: CASSNPRHEQGVYEQYF.

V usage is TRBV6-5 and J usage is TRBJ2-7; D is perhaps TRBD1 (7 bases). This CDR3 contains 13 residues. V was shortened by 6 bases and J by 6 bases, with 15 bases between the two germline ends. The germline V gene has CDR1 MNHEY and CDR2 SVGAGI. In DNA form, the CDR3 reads TGTGCCAGCAGGACACGGCAGGGGGGCGAGCAGTACTTC. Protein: CASRTRQGGEQYF.

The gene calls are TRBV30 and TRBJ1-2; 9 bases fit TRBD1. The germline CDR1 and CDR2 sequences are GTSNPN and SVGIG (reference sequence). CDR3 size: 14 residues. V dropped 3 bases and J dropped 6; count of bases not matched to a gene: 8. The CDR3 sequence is CAWSSRQGVNGYTF. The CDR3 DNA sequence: TGTGCCTGGAGCTCCCGACAGGGGGTAAATGGCTACACCTTC.

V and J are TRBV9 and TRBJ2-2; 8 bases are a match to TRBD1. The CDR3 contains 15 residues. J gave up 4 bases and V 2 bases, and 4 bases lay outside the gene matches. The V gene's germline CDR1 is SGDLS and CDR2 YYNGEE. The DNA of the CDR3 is TGTGCCAGCAGCGTTCAGGGGGCGGCCACCGGGGAGCTGTTTTTT. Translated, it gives CASSVQGAATGELFF. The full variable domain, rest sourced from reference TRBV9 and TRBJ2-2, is DSGVTQTPKHLITATGQRVTLRCSPRSGDLSVYWYQQSLDQGLQFLIQYYNGEERAKGNILERFSAQQFPDLHSELNLSSLELGDSALYFCASSVQGAATGELFFGEGSRLTVL.